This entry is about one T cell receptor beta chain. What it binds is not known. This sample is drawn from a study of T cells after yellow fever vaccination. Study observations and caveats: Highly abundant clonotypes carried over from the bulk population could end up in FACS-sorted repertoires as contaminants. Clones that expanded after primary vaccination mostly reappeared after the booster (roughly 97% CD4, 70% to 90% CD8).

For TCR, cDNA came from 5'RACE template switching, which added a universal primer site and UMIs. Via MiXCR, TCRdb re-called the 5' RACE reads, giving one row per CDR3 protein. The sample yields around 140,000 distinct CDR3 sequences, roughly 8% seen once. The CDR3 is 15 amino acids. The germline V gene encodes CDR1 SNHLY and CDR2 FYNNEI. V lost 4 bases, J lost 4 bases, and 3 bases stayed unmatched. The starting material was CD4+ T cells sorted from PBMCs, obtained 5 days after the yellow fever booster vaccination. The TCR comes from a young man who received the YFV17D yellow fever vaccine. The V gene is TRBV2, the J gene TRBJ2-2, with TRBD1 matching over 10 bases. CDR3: CASSGQGARTGELFF. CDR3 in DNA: TGTGCCAGCAGTGGACAGGGGGCGCGCACCGGGGAGCTGTTTTTT.